The 15 T cell receptor beta chains below come from one sample, sequenced in a study of CD8 T cells in ankylosing spondylitis. MiXCR was run by TCRdb on the 5' RACE reads, yielding one entry per CDR3 protein. The data hold about 130,000 distinct CDR3 sequences, with around 9% observed a single time. The sequenced material came from blood, either unsorted or a sorted T cell fraction (not recorded which). All receptors derive from a male donor with ankylosing spondylitis or in good health (not recorded which).

This clonotype was observed at least ten times. CDR3 coding DNA: TGTGCCAGCAGTGTCAACTTGTACGAGCAGTTCTTC. Translated, it gives CASSVNLYEQFF. This chain connects TRBV27 to TRBJ2-1; D not resolved. The CDR3 spans 12 residues. Looked up from germline, CDR1 is MNHEY and CDR2 is SMNVEV (reference sequence). V was trimmed by 5 bases and J by 10 bases, leaving 12 bases between them.

This clonotype has only a few counts. V gene TRBV4-1 combines with J gene TRBJ2-1; 8 bases match TRBD1. Per germline, CDR1 MGHRA and CDR2 YSYEKL. The CDR3 spans 16 residues. With 2 bases clipped from V and 2 bases from J, the junction kept 5 bases outside the gene matches. The CDR3 protein is CASSQPDRDPYNEQFF. The DNA for the CDR3 is TGCGCCAGCAGCCAACCGGACAGGGACCCCTACAATGAGCAGTTCTTC.

This clonotype occurred a few times. The chain joins TRBV20-1 to TRBJ1-1, with TRBD1 matching 7 bases. The CDR3 loop spans 13 amino acids. CDR1 and CDR2 from the germline V gene are DFQATT and SNEGSKA (reference sequence). The V segment lost 5 bases and the J segment 0 bases; nucleotides outside the gene matches: 3. The chain's CDR3 is CSASGQMNTEAFF. The CDR3 DNA is TGCAGTGCTTCGGGACAGATGAACACTGAAGCTTTCTTT.

This clonotype came up many times. The rearrangement uses TRBV27 and TRBJ2-7, with TRBD1 matching over 9 bases. The germline gives CDR1 MNHEY, CDR2 SMNVEV (reference sequence). This CDR3 has 15 residues. V was pared by 4 bases and J by 2 bases, with 6 bases of the junction left unmatched. CDR3 region: CASSYNRGLTYEQYF. The CDR3 DNA reads TGTGCCAGCAGTTATAACAGGGGGCTCACCTACGAGCAGTACTTC.

In this sample, this clonotype turned up many times. The chain recombines TRBV28 with TRBJ2-5; D remains ambiguous. CDR3 size: 15 residues. CDR1 is MDHEN and CDR2 is SYDVKM in the germline V gene. With 2 bases removed from V and 2 bases from J, the gap between germline ends came to 12 bases. Here the CDR3 reads CASSLDNGRQETQYF. CDR3 DNA: TGTGCCAGCAGTTTAGACAACGGACGGCAAGAGACCCAGTACTTC. The variable domain in full, with the rest retrieved from reference TRBV28 and TRBJ2-5, is DVKVTQSSRYLVKRTGEKVFLECVQDMDHENMFWYRQDPGLGLRLIYFSYDVKMKEKGDIPEGYSVSREKKERFSLILESASTNQTSMYLCASSLDNGRQETQYFGPGTRLLVL.

Ten or more counts support this clonotype. The chain recombines TRBV20-1 with TRBJ2-7; 9 bases agree with TRBD1. The junction had 9 bases not matched to a gene; V was cut back by 0 bases and J by 3 bases. The CDR3 consists of 16 residues. Germline values: CDR1 DFQATT, CDR2 SNEGSKA (reference sequence). CDR3 region: CSARDWGTGTNYEQYF. In DNA, the CDR3 is TGCAGTGCTAGAGATTGGGGGACAGGGACGAACTACGAGCAGTACTTC.

This clonotype was counted many times. The chain is built from TRBV7-2 and TRBJ1-2; D gene uncertain. V was shortened by 1 base and J by 5 bases, with 8 bases between the two germline ends. The CDR3 has 13 residues. In germline, CDR1 is SGHTA, CDR2 FQGNSA. The CDR3 DNA is TGTGCCAGCAGCTTAGTGGAGATTTATGGCTACACCTTC. Amino acid sequence: CASSLVEIYGYTF. Complete variable domain (other parts from reference TRBV7-2 and TRBJ1-2): GAGVSQSPSNKVTEKGKDVELRCDPISGHTALYWYRQSLGQGLEFLIYFQGNSAPDKSGLPSDRFSAERTGGSVSTLTIQRTQQEDSAVYLCASSLVEIYGYTFGSGTRLTVV.

In this sample, this clonotype turned up many times. The chain links TRBV12-3 or TRBV12-4 to TRBJ2-3; no firm D call. The V and J ends lost 1 base and 6 bases respectively, with 8 bases between them. The CDR3 loop spans 13 amino acids. The CDR3 DNA follows: TGTGCCAGCAGTTTAGGGGGAAGGGATACGCAGTATTTT. This encodes CASSLGGRDTQYF.

There are many counts of this clonotype. The V call is TRBV20-1, the J call TRBJ2-1; 10 bases line up with TRBD2. The CDR3 is 16 amino acids. Germline V gene data show CDR1 as DFQATT and CDR2 as SNEGSKA (reference sequence). V lost 0 bases to trimming and J lost 8 bases; unmatched junction nucleotides: 10. This chain's CDR3 is CSARDLTSGNGYEQFF. Here the CDR3 DNA reads TGCAGTGCTAGAGATCTTACTAGCGGGAACGGATATGAGCAGTTCTTC.

This clonotype was seen only a few times. The chain couples TRBV5-1 to TRBJ2-7; perhaps D is TRBD1 or TRBD2 (5 bases each). Deletions cut 3 bases from V and 5 bases from J, with 18 bases between. The CDR3 contains 15 residues. Germline values: CDR1 SGHRS, CDR2 YFSETQ. The CDR3 DNA reads as TGCGCCAGCAGCTCCTCCGGGACGAGAGGAGACGAGCAGTACTTC. It is translated as CASSSSGTRGDEQYF.

This clonotype was detected ten times or more. The chain has TRBV29-1 and TRBJ2-7; D unclear. V was pared by 6 bases and J by 2 bases, with 8 bases between. This CDR3 is built from 11 residues. From germline, CDR1 is SQVTM and CDR2 ANQGSEA. This CDR3 reads CSVRTAYEQYF. The CDR3 nucleotides read TGCAGCGTAAGGACCGCCTACGAGCAGTACTTC.

This clonotype has a count of ten or more. The rearrangement links TRBV7-3 to TRBJ2-3; D is unresolved. Germline CDR1 reads SGHTA; CDR2 reads FQGTGA. This CDR3 spans 13 amino acids. The V end lost 5 bases, the J end lost 4 bases, and 10 bases lay between the germline ends. The CDR3: CASSTYISDTQYF. The CDR3 bases are TGTGCCAGCAGCACGTACATTTCAGATACGCAGTATTTT.

V gene TRBV20-1 combines with J gene TRBJ2-7, with D hard to call. V was cut by 6 bases and J by 3 bases, with 12 bases left in between. Germline values: CDR1 DFQATT, CDR2 SNEGSKA (reference sequence). This CDR3 has 12 amino acids. The chain's CDR3 is CSADFGGYEQYF. The CDR3 nucleotides read TGCAGTGCAGATTTCGGCGGCTACGAGCAGTACTTC.

This clonotype was recorded at least ten times. The chain is built from TRBV5-1 and TRBJ2-2; 9 bases fit TRBD1. V trimming: 0 bases; J trimming: 0 bases; junction bases outside the gene matches: 6. This CDR3 contains 18 residues. Germline values: CDR1 SGHRS, CDR2 YFSETQ. CDR3 coding DNA: TGCGCCAGCAGCTTGGGGTACAGGGGGCTATCGAACACCGGGGAGCTGTTTTTT. Amino acids: CASSLGYRGLSNTGELFF.

This clonotype showed up just a few times. The CDR3: CASSLVGSGGGETQYF. In DNA form, the CDR3 reads TGTGCCAGCAGCTTAGTCGGCTCGGGGGGCGGTGAGACCCAGTACTTC. The chain combines TRBV7-8 with TRBJ2-5; a possible D gene is TRBD2 (7 bases). The germline V gene encodes CDR1 SGHVS and CDR2 FQNEAQ. V was clipped by 1 base and J by 5 bases, with 17 bases between them. The CDR3 sequence is 16 residues long.